The 9 T cell receptor beta chains reported below all come from one sample, sequenced in a study of T cells in Graves' hyperthyroidism and ophthalmopathy. TCR beta CDR3 regions were amplified from RNA. HTBI primers were the set used in a first-round RT-PCR of the TCR CDR3. TCRdb called the multiplex PCR reads again in MiXCR, with one record for every CDR3 protein. The sample lists 550,000 to 700,000 distinct CDR3 sequences; under 15% were seen once. The specimen sequenced was blood. These receptors were collected from a woman in her 40s with Graves' ophthalmopathy.

This clonotype was observed at least ten times. V gene TRBV20-1 combines with J gene TRBJ2-7; D may be TRBD2 (5 bases). Germline V gene sequence: CDR1 DFQATT, CDR2 SNEGSKA (reference sequence). This CDR3 is 13 amino acids long. The germline V and J ends were trimmed by 6 bases and 2 bases, with 14 bases remaining between them. The CDR3 region has the DNA TGCAGTGCCGTTGACTACCTTACCTACGAGCAGTACTTC. This sequence encodes CSAVDYLTYEQYF.

A word on this clonotype: It may be a read error: a sequence one base away is much more abundant. This chain joins TRBV2 and TRBJ2-7; possibly TRBD1 or TRBD2 for D (6 bases each). The CDR3 is made up of 14 amino acids. Germline CDR1 reads SNHLY; CDR2 reads FYNNEI. For the CDR3, the DNA is TGTTCCAGCAATGGAGGGCAGGGGCAGGGCGAGCAGTACTTC. Protein: CSSNGGQGQGEQYF.

The table lists this clonotype with many counts. The rearrangement uses TRBV20-1 and TRBJ2-2; D ambiguous. In germline, CDR1 is DFQATT, CDR2 SNEGSKA (reference sequence). V lost 0 bases and J 8 bases, leaving 7 bases between the germline ends. CDR3 length equals 12 residues. CDR3 in amino acids: CSARDIRGELFF. CDR3 sequence (DNA): TGCAGTGCTAGAGATATACGTGGGGAGCTGTTTTTT.

The chain couples TRBV20-1 to TRBJ1-2; 8 nucleotides match TRBD1. The germline CDR1 and CDR2 sequences are DFQATT and SNEGSKA (reference sequence). The CDR3 extends over 17 amino acids. Trimming at V came to 2 bases and at J to 5 bases, leaving 16 bases not matched to a gene. This chain's CDR3 is CSARSTGGQTIFYGYTF. As DNA, the CDR3 is TGCAGTGCTAGATCAACAGGGGGACAGACGATTTTTTATGGCTACACCTTC.

This clonotype was recorded many times. The chain has TRBV6-1 and TRBJ2-7; D remains unclear. V was shortened by 7 bases and J by 1 base, with 14 bases between the two germline ends. Germline V gives CDR1 MNHNS, CDR2 SASEGT. The CDR3 has 14 residues. The CDR3: CASIPPFSSYEQYF. CDR3 nucleotides: TGTGCCAGCATCCCCCCCTTTTCGTCCTACGAGCAGTACTTC.

This clonotype has a count of ten or more. The chain carries TRBV5-1 and TRBJ2-7; 10 nucleotides agree with TRBD1. The V and J ends lost 2 bases and 1 base, in that order; junction bases with no gene match: 6. The CDR3 is 16 amino acids. From germline, CDR1 is SGHRS and CDR2 YFSETQ. The CDR3 loop reads CASSFGQGVSSYEQYF. CDR3 sequence (DNA): TGCGCCAGCAGCTTCGGACAGGGGGTATCGTCCTACGAGCAGTACTTC.

This clonotype was recorded a few times. The V and J genes are TRBV19 and TRBJ2-2; 7 bases fit TRBD2. The germline gives CDR1 LNHDA, CDR2 SQIVND (reference sequence). CDR3 length equals 16 residues. J lost 2 bases, V lost 4 bases, and 7 bases had no gene match. In DNA form, the CDR3 reads TGTGCCAGTAGTACTTTCGGGACTACCAACACCGGGGAGCTGTTTTTT. This encodes CASSTFGTTNTGELFF.

This clonotype was detected ten times or more. The chain employs TRBV29-1 and TRBJ2-1; D possibly corresponds to TRBD2 (5 bases). Germline V gene lookup returns CDR1 SQVTM and CDR2 ANQGSEA. The V gene lost 3 bases and the J gene lost 5 bases, with 8 bases spanning the gap. The CDR3 extends over 12 amino acids. The CDR3 here is CSVDDYNNEQFF. The CDR3 nucleotides read TGCAGCGTTGACGACTACAACAATGAGCAGTTCTTC.

This clonotype was observed at least ten times. This sequence joins TRBV6-5 and TRBJ2-2; D is undetermined. Trimming pared 8 bases from V and 1 base from J, leaving 8 bases between. The CDR3 has 13 residues. Germline assignment: CDR1 MNHEY and CDR2 SVGAGI. The CDR3 sequence is CASQDQNTGELFF. The CDR3 region has the DNA TGTGCCAGCCAGGACCAGAACACCGGGGAGCTGTTTTTT.